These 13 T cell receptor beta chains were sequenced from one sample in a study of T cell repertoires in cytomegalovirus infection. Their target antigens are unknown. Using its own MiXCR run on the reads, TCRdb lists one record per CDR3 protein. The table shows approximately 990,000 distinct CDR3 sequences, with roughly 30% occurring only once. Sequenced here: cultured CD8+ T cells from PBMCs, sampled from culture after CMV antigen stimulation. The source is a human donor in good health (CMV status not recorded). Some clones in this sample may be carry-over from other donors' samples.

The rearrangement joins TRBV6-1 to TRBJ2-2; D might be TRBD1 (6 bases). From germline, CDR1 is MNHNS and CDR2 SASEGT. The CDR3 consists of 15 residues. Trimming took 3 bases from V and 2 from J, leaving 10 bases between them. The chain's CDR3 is CASSDLDRNTGELFF. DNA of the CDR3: TGTGCCAGCAGTGACCTGGACAGAAACACCGGGGAGCTGTTTTTT.

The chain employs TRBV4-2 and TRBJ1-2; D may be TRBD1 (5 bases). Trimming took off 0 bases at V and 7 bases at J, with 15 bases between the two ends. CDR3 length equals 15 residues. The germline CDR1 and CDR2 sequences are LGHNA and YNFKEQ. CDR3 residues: CASSQDTRQGFGYTF. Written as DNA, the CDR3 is TGTGCCAGCAGCCAAGATACGAGGCAGGGCTTTGGCTACACCTTC.

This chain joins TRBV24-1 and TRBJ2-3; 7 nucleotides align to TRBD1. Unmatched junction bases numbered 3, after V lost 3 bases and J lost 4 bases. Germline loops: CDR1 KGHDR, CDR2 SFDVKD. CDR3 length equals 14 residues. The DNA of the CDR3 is TGTGCCACCAGTGATATAGGGGGCGCAGATACGCAGTATTTT. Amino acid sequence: CATSDIGGADTQYF.

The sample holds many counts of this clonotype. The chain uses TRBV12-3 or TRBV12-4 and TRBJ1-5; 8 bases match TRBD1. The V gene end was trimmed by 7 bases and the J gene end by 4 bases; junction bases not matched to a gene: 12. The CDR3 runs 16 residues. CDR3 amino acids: CASMAGDRLENQPQHF. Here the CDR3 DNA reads TGTGCCAGCATGGCCGGGGACAGGCTTGAAAATCAGCCCCAGCATTTT.

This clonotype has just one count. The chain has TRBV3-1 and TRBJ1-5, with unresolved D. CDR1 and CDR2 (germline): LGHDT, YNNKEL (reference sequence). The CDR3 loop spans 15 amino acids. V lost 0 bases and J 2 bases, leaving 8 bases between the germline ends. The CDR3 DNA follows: TGTGCCAGCAGCCAAGAAGTATCGGGCAATCAGCCCCAGCATTTT. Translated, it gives CASSQEVSGNQPQHF.

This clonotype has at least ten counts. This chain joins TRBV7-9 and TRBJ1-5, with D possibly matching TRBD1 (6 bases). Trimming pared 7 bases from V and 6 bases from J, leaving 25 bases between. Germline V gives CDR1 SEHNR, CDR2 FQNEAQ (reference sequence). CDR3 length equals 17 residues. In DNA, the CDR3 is TGTGCCAGCACCCACGATAACCGAACAGGGTGGAGTCAGCCCCAGCATTTT. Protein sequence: CASTHDNRTGWSQPQHF.

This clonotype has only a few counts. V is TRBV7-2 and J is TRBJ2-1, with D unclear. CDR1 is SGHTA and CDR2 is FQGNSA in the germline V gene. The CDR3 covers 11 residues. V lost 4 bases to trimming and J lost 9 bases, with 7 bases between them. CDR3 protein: CASSYSLEQFF. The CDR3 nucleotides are TGTGCCAGCAGCTACAGCCTTGAGCAGTTCTTC.

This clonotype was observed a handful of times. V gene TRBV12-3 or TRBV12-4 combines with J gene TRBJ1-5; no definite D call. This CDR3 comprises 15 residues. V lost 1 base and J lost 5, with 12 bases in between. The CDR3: CASSLDSPTHQPQHF. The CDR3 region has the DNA TGTGCCAGCAGTTTAGACAGCCCGACGCATCAGCCCCAGCATTTT.

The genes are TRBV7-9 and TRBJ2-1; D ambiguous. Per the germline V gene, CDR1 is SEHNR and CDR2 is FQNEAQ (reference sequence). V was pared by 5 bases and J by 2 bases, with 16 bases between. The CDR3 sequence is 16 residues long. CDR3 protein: CASSPNGVATYNEQFF. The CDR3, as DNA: TGTGCCAGCAGCCCGAATGGGGTAGCCACCTACAATGAGCAGTTCTTC.

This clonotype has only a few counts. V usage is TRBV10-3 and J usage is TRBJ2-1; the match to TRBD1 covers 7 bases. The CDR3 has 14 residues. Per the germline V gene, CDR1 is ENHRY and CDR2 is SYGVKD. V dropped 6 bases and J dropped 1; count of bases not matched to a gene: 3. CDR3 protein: CAIRGGESYNEQFF. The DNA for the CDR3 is TGTGCCATCAGAGGGGGCGAATCCTACAATGAGCAGTTCTTC.

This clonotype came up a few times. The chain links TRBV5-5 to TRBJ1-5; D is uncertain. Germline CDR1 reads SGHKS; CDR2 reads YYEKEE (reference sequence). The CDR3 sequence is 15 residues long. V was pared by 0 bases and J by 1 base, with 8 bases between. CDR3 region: CASSLEGWSNQPQHF. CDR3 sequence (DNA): TGTGCCAGCAGCTTGGAAGGGTGGAGCAATCAGCCCCAGCATTTT.

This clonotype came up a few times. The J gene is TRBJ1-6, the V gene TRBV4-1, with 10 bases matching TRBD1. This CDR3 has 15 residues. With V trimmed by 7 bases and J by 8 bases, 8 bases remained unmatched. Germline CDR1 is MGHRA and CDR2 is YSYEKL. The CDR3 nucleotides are TGCGCCAGCAACTCCATTGGACAGGGGGATTCACCCCTCCACTTT. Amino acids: CASNSIGQGDSPLHF.

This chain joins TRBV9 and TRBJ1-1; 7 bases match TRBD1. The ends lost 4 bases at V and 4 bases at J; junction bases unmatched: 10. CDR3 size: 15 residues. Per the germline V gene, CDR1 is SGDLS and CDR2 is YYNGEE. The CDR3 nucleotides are TGTGCCAGCAGCCCGGGGGACAGTAGGAGCACTGAAGCTTTCTTT. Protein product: CASSPGDSRSTEAFF.